Included here is one T cell receptor beta chain sequence, with context. Its antigen is currently not known. Base qualities were left out, and no much larger clone turns up one base away. The CDR3 sequence holds 12 residues, the cysteine and phenylalanine included. The retained sequence is limited to the CDR3, 36 bases, with the frame set at the first base. The germline V gene (reference sequence) yields SEHNR for CDR1 and FQNEAQ for CDR2. Trimming removed 3 bases from V and 9 bases from J, leaving 11 bases between the germline ends. This sample stems from a study of T-cell memory formation after mild COVID-19 (dated by TCRdb to the early 2020s). As for the study more broadly: TCR sequence clusters from the two donors were largely donor specific. The cohort comprised two young, previously healthy adult volunteers, one female and one male. T-cell clones expanding and contracting after mild COVID-19 in a couple of donors were tracked by longitudinal TCRalpha and TCRbeta repertoire sequencing. What the study reported, not specific to this receptor: Only a couple of mild cases were covered by the study, and larger cohorts that include severe cases with pre-infection samples were considered necessary. From day 15 to 85, contracting clones showed balanced CD4/CD8 phenotypes, whereas a second wave of clones that expanded from day 15 to 37 leaned towards CD4+. The second-wave clones that peaked on day 37 were not confirmed to be SARS-CoV-2 specific. Contracting CD4+ clones were located mainly in the CM and EM memory subsets, whereas CD8+ clones were found to be enriched in EMRA. Some responding clones were detected in pre-infection memory, which suggested that pre-existing cross-reactive memory T cells had joined the SARS-CoV-2 response.

The sequencer was an Illumina NovaSeq 6000. TCRalpha and TCRbeta cDNA libraries were built by 5'RACE with constant-segment primers, adding sample barcodes and unique molecular identifiers. RNA was extracted from every sample with Trizol reagent. Libraries were amplified in two PCR steps, with a second sample barcode and Illumina TruSeq adapters added in the second step. Sequencing of the libraries was done on an Illumina NovaSeq, producing 2 x 150 bp paired-end reads. For the original study's pipeline: The reads were demultiplexed and collapsed into UMI-guided consensus sequences using migec v1.2.7. Using mixcr v2.1.11, the UMI consensuses were aligned to TRA and TRB V and J templates and assembled into clonotypes. A clonotype was counted as expanded or contracted only if both edgeR and NoisET called the change significant, with noise models trained on biological replicates. For edgeR calls, the cutoffs were a false discovery rate-adjusted p below 0.01 and a log2 fold-change threshold of 1. As an exploratory analysis of dynamics, max-normalized trajectories of the 1000 most abundant clonotypes were examined with PCA combined with hierarchical clustering. The CD4 or CD8 phenotype of responding clones was assigned using the separately sequenced CD4+ and CD8+ repertoires. TCRdb reanalyzed the raw reads on its own, using fastp at Q25 for trimming and MiXCR for clone calling, and kept in-frame beta chains. Records with the same CDR3 protein are collapsed into one entry carrying the most frequent genes and DNA. V and J calls and clone size were set by TCRdb, not the authors. In all, the sample holds about 110,000 distinct CDR3 sequences, and roughly an eighth of those were seen once. The top ten hold 27% of the sample.

Ficoll-Paque density gradient centrifugation was the method used to isolate PBMCs. The sequenced sample consisted of PBMCs or a T cell subset sorted from them (not recorded which). The receptor was isolated from an adult woman who had mild COVID-19 (a few samples of this study predate the infection). The sample titles of this study are shuffled in the database, so cell type and time point are left out; the donor was told from shared clones. In this chain, TRBV7-9 is recombined with TRBJ1-1; too little of a D gene remains to name it. This receptor has the CDR3 CASSLANGQAFF. The nucleotide sequence reads as follows: TGTGCCAGCAGCTTGGCGAATGGGCAAGCTTTCTTT.